This TCR beta chain was profiled in a study of cytomegalovirus exposure and HLA in healthy donors. The donors were part of the approximately 120-subject validation cohort, which stood apart from the roughly 700-subject first cohort. J lost 2 bases, V lost 6 bases, and 4 bases had no gene match. The CDR3 spans 14 residues. Germline V gene lookup returns CDR1 LNHDA and CDR2 SQIVND (reference sequence). Profiling relied on immunoSEQ multiplex PCR, and the TCRdb table lists in-frame clones only, not all of them. The sample has fewer than 200,000 clones; about 90% are singletons. The sequencing sample was made of PBMCs. The chain joins TRBV19 to TRBJ1-1, with 9 nucleotides matching TRBD1. This sequence was found in a woman aged 18-35 years in good health and CMV-seropositive. The CDR3 region is CASRIQGANTEAFF. The CDR3, as DNA: TGTGCCAGTAGAATACAGGGGGCAAACACTGAAGCTTTCTTT.